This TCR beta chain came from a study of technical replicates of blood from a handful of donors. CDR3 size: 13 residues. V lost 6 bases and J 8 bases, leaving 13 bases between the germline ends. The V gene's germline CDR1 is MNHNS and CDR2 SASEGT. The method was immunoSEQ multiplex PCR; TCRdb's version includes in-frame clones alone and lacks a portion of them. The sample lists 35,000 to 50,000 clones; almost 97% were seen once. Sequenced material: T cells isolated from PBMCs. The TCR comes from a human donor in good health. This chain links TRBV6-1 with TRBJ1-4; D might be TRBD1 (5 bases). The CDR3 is CASRPGGYEKLFF. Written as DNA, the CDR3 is TGTGCCAGCAGGCCTGGGGGGTACGAAAAACTGTTTTTT.